This T cell receptor (beta chain) was recorded in a study of blood T cell repertoires in COVID-19. V was clipped by 2 bases and J by 5 bases; unmatched bases: 4. CDR3 size: 15 residues. The germline V gene has CDR1 MNHEY and CDR2 SMNVEV (reference sequence). Sequencing used immunoSEQ multiplex PCR; TCRdb keeps in-frame clones, though not all of them. The repertoire has about 150,000 clones, roughly three quarters of them found once; the top ten carry roughly 8.6%. This clonotype was obtained from a man in his forties or fifties with active or convalescent COVID-19. V gene TRBV27 combines with J gene TRBJ2-1, with 9 positions matching TRBD1. Sample: peripheral blood. CDR3 region: CASSLITGGHNEQFF. As DNA, the CDR3 is TGTGCCAGCAGTTTAATCACAGGGGGCCACAATGAGCAGTTCTTC.